This T cell receptor beta chain was sequenced during a study of graft-versus-host responses after intestinal transplantation. Study information: Each of the recipients got a multivisceral, liver-intestinal, or isolated intestinal transplant. Each patient got anti-thymocyte globulin induction, then tacrolimus and steroids for roughly 3 years.

CDR1 is SQVTM and CDR2 is ANQGSEA in the germline V gene. J gave up 0 bases and V 7 bases, and 8 bases lay outside the gene matches. This CDR3 has 15 amino acids. Study results and limitations: Graft-donor T cell macrochimerism in patients accompanied high graft-versus-host to host-versus-graft clonal ratios in allografts.

Generated by immunoSEQ multiplex PCR, the TCRdb table keeps only in-frame clones and is missing some. The data hold over 100,000 clones, with around nine tenths observed a single time. A word on this clone: Its antigen is not known.

The chain links TRBV29-1 to TRBJ2-2; 7 nucleotides align to TRBD2. This specimen consisted of unstimulated CD4+ T cells sorted from spleen or lymph node cells, obtained before transplant. The receptor was isolated from a human donor who was the organ donor for an intestinal transplant. Here the CDR3 reads CSGARSGANTGELFF. The CDR3 DNA reads as TGCAGCGGCGCCCGCAGCGGGGCGAACACCGGGGAGCTGTTTTTT.